The clone carrying this T cell receptor beta chain has ten or more counts. The target antigen is unknown. Compared with germline, one end of the junction differs, possibly owing to a read error. The CDR3 consists of 16 residues. The data belong to a study of Graves' ophthalmopathy and Graves' hyperthyroidism. Overall study findings and caveats: Ophthalmopathy versus stable hyperthyroidism: 13-signature model gave around 86% sensitivity, 75% to 83% specificity. Most thyroid clonotypes expanded beyond 0.001 frequency were also found in blood.

Those donors who had ophthalmopathy presented with moderate-to-severe activity, a CAS of ≥3, a NOSPECS of ≥4 and a duration under 3 months. Other autoimmune disease, uncontrolled infection, pregnancy and lactation led to exclusion. The study amplified TCR beta CDR3 regions using RNA transcripts. After a first-round RT-PCR with HTBI primers, a second-round multiplex PCR was run. TCRdb called the multiplex PCR reads again in MiXCR, with one record for every CDR3 protein. The sample holds about 500,000 distinct CDR3 sequences, 13% to 15% seen once. The sequencing sample was made of blood. This TCR was sampled from a woman aged 30 to 39 with Graves' ophthalmopathy. The rearrangement uses TRBV12-3 or TRBV12-4 and TRBJ2-2; 9 positions agree with TRBD2. CDR3 sequence: CASSLARASGNRELVF. As DNA, the CDR3 is TGTGCCAGCAGTTTAGCGCGGGCTAGCGGGAACCGGGAGCTGGTTTTT.